A selection of T cell receptor beta chains follows, all from one sample in a study of T cells after yellow fever vaccination. TCRdb redid the calling of the 5' RACE reads with MiXCR, one entry per CDR3 protein. The top ten hold about 14% of the sample, which has just under 600,000 distinct CDR3 sequences, roughly 14% seen once. The input for sequencing was PBMCs, taken on the day of the yellow fever booster vaccination. The receptors come from a man in his thirties or forties who received the YFV17D yellow fever vaccine. Each CDR3 is given with its conserved first and last residue. Each record gives: D gene, V gene, clone size, J gene, CDR3 protein, CDR3 DNA. A D gene is named only where the DNA matches it firmly. Part of the rows lack a size; the others show once, few, many or a class for expanded clones.

D gene: TRBD1; V gene: TRBV27; clone size: few; J gene: TRBJ2-6; CDR3 protein: CASTPAGGKGGANVLTF; CDR3 DNA: TGTGCCAGCACCCCTGCAGGGGGAAAAGGTGGGGCCAACGTCCTGACTTTC
D gene: TRBD1; V gene: TRBV5-1; clone size: many; J gene: TRBJ2-2; CDR3 protein: CASSDRDRGFGGELFF; CDR3 DNA: TGCGCCAGCAGCGACCGGGACAGGGGTTTCGGCGGGGAGCTGTTTTTT
D gene: TRBD2; V gene: TRBV7-2; clone size: -; J gene: TRBJ2-1; CDR3 protein: CASSLAGASGTYNEQFF; CDR3 DNA: TGTGCCAGCAGCTTAGCAGGGGCTAGCGGGACGTACAATGAGCAGTTCTTC
D gene: TRBD2; V gene: TRBV9; clone size: -; J gene: TRBJ2-2; CDR3 protein: CASSATSGRAFGELFF; CDR3 DNA: TGTGCCAGCAGCGCGACTAGCGGGAGGGCCTTCGGGGAGCTGTTTTTT
D gene: -; V gene: TRBV7-9; clone size: -; J gene: TRBJ2-6; CDR3 protein: CASSQSSGANVLTF; CDR3 DNA: TGTGCCAGCAGCCAGAGCTCTGGGGCCAACGTCCTGACTTTC
D gene: -; V gene: TRBV7-2; clone size: -; J gene: TRBJ2-2; CDR3 protein: CASSFKSTGELFF; CDR3 DNA: TGTGCCAGCAGCTTCAAAAGCACCGGGGAGCTGTTTTTT
D gene: -; V gene: TRBV5-1; clone size: -; J gene: TRBJ2-7; CDR3 protein: CASRGLVGAEEQYF; CDR3 DNA: TGCGCCAGCAGAGGGTTGGTGGGAGCGGAAGAGCAGTACTTC
D gene: TRBD1; V gene: TRBV10-3; clone size: -; J gene: TRBJ2-3; CDR3 protein: CAISGFSRDRDGKDTQYF; CDR3 DNA: TGTGCCATCAGTGGGTTTTCTCGGGACAGGGACGGTAAAGATACGCAGTATTTT
D gene: TRBD2; V gene: TRBV7-2; clone size: few; J gene: TRBJ2-3; CDR3 protein: CASSQLAGVKDTQYF; CDR3 DNA: TGTGCCAGCAGCCAACTAGCGGGAGTTAAAGATACGCAGTATTTT
D gene: TRBD2; V gene: TRBV5-1; clone size: many; J gene: TRBJ2-3; CDR3 protein: CASSPGLAGSTDTQYF; CDR3 DNA: TGTGCCAGCTCACCGGGACTAGCGGGAAGCACAGATACGCAGTATTTT
D gene: TRBD1; V gene: TRBV5-1; clone size: -; J gene: TRBJ2-7; CDR3 protein: CASSLVRDSEQYF; CDR3 DNA: TGCGCCAGCAGCTTGGTCCGGGACAGCGAGCAGTACTTC